This T cell receptor beta chain was sequenced for a study of T cell changes during pregnancy in multiple sclerosis. Germline lookup yields CDR1 SEHNR and CDR2 FQNEAQ (reference sequence). The trim removed 4 bases at V and 9 bases at J, leaving 12 bases unmatched. The CDR3 is 14 amino acids. Clones were read by immunoSEQ multiplex PCR, and TCRdb kept only the in-frame ones, dropping some. This table has 60,000 to 75,000 clones, approximately 90% appearing once. The sequence came from a female donor in good health, enrolled as a control in a pregnancy study. J is TRBJ2-7 and V is TRBV7-9; 7 bases are shared with TRBD1. Material: peripheral blood, obtained in the second trimester of pregnancy. The DNA for the CDR3 is TGTGCCAGCAGCTCAGAGACAGGGACGAGCAGGCAGTACTTC. This gives the protein CASSSETGTSRQYF. The whole variable domain, remainder taken from reference TRBV7-9 and TRBJ2-7, is DTGVSQNPRHKITKRGQNVTFRCDPISEHNRLYWYRQTLGQGPEFLTYFQNEAQLEKSRLLSDRFSAERPKGSFSTLEIQRTEQGDSAMYLCASSSETGTSRQYFGPGTRLTVT.